This T cell receptor (beta chain) was identified during a study of regulatory T cells in long-lasting Graves disease. Overall study results and limits: There were preferences for TRBV28, TRBJ1-2 and TRBJ2-5 in persistent disease.

Time point: persistent/refractory GD, antithyroid drugs over 5 years with positive TRAb. Scientists built the TCR library using RNA that was extracted from PBMCs. Trimming removed 0 bases at V and 2 bases at J, with 7 bases between. CDR1 is MGHRA and CDR2 is YSYEKL in the germline V gene. The CDR3 loop spans 14 amino acids. The authors built TCR beta libraries using iRepertoire HTBI primers and Arm-PCR of CDR3 regions. TCRdb reanalysed the multiplex PCR reads using MiXCR and keeps one entry per CDR3 protein. The data show about 310,000 distinct CDR3 sequences, roughly a fifth seen once. Ten or more counts support this clonotype. The antigen remains undetermined.

Here the sequenced sample was peripheral blood mononuclear cells (PBMCs), taken when the disease was refractory, from a patient treated with antithyroid drugs. V is TRBV4-1 and J is TRBJ1-2, with D perhaps TRBD1 (6 bases). The TCR originated in a female donor with Graves disease. The CDR3 sequence is CASSQEQGNYGYTF. The CDR3 nucleotides read TGCGCCAGCAGCCAAGAACAGGGCAACTATGGCTACACCTTC.